This T cell receptor beta chain came from a study of T cells in tuberculosis. With 5 bases removed from V and 2 bases from J, the gap between germline ends came to 9 bases. CDR1 MGHDK and CDR2 SYGVNS come from the germline V gene. The CDR3 spans 13 residues. After thawing and overnight rest, PBMC were stained with GMM-loaded CD1B tetramer, viability dye and anti-CD3 for sorting. C32 glucose monomycolate from Rhodococcus equi was loaded onto the CD1B tetramers. Before cryopreservation, the sorted PBMC lost their CD14-expressing monocytes. Findings of the study overall: Some low-affinity tetramer-binding T cells may be absent from this sample.

Chain pairing is unknown; alpha and beta were sequenced separately. Assay: immunoSEQ multiplex PCR; the TCRdb copy retains only in-frame clones and omits some. The table lists roughly 92,000 clones, approximately 91% of them singletons. The receptor was derived from an adult woman with latent tuberculosis. The gene calls are TRBV25-1 and TRBJ1-2; D might be TRBD1 (5 bases). The sample was CD1b-GMM tetramer-negative cells sorted from PBMCs. The CDR3, as DNA: TGTGCCAGCAGTAGGGGCCAGAACTATGGCTACACCTTC. Its protein is CASSRGQNYGYTF.